This TCR beta chain derives from a study of OX40 agonist ivuxolimab in advanced cancers. Across the study: An anti-OX40 (CD134) antibody with agonistic activity, ivuxolimab, was administered to patients.

TCRdb's table, derived via immunoSEQ multiplex PCR, lists solely in-frame clones and lacks some. The table records 50,000 or so clones, roughly 90% of them present only once. V lost 4 bases to trimming and J lost 0 bases, with 7 bases between them. This CDR3 is 14 amino acids long. From germline, CDR1 is MDHEN and CDR2 SYDVKM. J is TRBJ1-3 and V is TRBV28; D remains unclear. The sequences come from CD4+ or CD8+ T cells sorted from blood, collected in a trial of the OX40 agonist ivuxolimab. The receptor's source is an adult with an advanced solid tumor such as melanoma, head and neck, liver or kidney cancer. The CDR3 spells CASSSPVSGNTIYF. The CDR3 bases are TGTGCCAGCAGTTCCCCAGTCTCTGGAAACACCATATATTTT.